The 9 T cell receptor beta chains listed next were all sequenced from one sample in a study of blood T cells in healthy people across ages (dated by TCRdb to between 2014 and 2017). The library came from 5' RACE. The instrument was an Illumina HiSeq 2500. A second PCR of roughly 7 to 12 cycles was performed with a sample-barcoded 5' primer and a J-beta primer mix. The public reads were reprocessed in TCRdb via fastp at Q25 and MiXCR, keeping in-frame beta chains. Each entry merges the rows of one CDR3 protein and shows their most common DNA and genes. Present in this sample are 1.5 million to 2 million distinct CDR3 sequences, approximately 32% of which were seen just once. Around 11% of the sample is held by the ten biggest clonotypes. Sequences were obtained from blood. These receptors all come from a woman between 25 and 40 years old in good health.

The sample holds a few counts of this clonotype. The CDR3 protein is CATSRDLSGSGGELFF. CDR3 DNA: TGTGCCACCAGCAGAGATCTCAGCGGGTCTGGCGGGGAGCTGTTTTTT. The gene calls are TRBV15 and TRBJ2-2, with a tentative D call TRBD2 (6 bases). CDR1 LNHNV and CDR2 YYDKDF come from the germline V gene (reference sequence). The CDR3 totals 16 residues. Trimming cost V 0 bases and J 7 bases, with 15 bases left between them.

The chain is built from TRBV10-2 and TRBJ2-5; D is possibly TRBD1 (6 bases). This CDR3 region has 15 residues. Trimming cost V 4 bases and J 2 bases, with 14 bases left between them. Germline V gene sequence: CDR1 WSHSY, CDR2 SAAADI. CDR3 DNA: TGCGCCAGCAGTGCGTTACAGGGATTTCAAGAGACCCAGTACTTC. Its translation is CASSALQGFQETQYF.

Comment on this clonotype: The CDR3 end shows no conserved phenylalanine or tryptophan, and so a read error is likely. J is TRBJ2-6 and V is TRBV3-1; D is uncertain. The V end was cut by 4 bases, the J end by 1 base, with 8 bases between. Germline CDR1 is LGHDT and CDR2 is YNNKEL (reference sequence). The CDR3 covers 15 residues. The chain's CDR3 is CASSPRGSGANVLTS. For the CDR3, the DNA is TGTGCCAGCAGCCCTAGAGGATCTGGGGCCAACGTCCTGACTTCC.

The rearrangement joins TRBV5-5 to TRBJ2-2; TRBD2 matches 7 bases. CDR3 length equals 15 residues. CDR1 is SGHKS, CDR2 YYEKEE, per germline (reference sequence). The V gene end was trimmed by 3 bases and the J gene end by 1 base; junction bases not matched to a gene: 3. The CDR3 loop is CASSSLAENTGELFF. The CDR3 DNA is TGTGCCAGCAGCTCCCTAGCGGAGAACACCGGGGAGCTGTTTTTT.

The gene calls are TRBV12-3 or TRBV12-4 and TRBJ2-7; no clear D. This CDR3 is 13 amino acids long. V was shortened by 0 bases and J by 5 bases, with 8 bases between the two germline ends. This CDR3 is CASSLAHRNEQYF. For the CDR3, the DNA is TGTGCCAGCAGTTTAGCGCACAGAAACGAGCAGTACTTC.

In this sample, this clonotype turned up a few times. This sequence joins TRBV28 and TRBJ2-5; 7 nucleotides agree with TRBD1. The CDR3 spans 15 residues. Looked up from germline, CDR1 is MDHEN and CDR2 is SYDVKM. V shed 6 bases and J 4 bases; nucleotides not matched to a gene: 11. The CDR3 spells CASRGNLGGAETQYF. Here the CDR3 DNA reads TGTGCCAGCAGAGGGAACTTAGGGGGCGCAGAGACCCAGTACTTC.

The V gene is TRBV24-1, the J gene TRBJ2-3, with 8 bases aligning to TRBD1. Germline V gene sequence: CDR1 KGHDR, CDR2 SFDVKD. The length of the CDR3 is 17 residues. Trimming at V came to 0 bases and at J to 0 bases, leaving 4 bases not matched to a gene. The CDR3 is CATSDLRGQDSTDTQYF. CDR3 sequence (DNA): TGTGCCACCAGTGATTTGCGGGGACAGGATAGCACAGATACGCAGTATTTT.

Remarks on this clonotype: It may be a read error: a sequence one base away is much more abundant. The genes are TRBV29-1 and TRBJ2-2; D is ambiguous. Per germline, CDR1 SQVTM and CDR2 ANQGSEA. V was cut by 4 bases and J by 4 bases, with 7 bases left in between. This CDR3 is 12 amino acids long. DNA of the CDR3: TGCAGCGTTGCCCACAGCACCGGGGAGCTGTTTTTT. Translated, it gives CSVAHSTGELFF.

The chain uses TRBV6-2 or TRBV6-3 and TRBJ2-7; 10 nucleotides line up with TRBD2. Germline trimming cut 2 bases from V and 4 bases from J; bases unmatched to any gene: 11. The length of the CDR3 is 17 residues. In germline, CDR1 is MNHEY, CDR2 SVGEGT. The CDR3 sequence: CASSYRPSGRATYEQYF. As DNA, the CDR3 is TGTGCCAGCAGTTACCGTCCCAGCGGGAGGGCCACGTACGAGCAGTACTTC.